This TCR beta chain was identified in a study of shared clonotypes between healthy human individuals. Measured with immunoSEQ multiplex PCR; TCRdb has only the in-frame clones, and not every one. In the table there are approximately 440,000 clones, 75% to 80% of which are singletons. V shed 4 bases and J shed 2 bases, with 14 bases lying between them. This CDR3 spans 15 amino acids. CDR1 and CDR2 (germline): SEHNR, FQNEAQ (reference sequence). Sample: PBMCs. V and J are TRBV7-9 and TRBJ2-5; TRBD1 might be the D (6 bases). The receptor comes from a woman in her 40s in good health. Some clones in this sample may be carry-over from other donors' samples. CDR3 nucleotides: TGTGCCAGCAGCTCCCAAGGGGGAGAACAAGAGACCCAGTACTTC. Residues: CASSSQGGEQETQYF.